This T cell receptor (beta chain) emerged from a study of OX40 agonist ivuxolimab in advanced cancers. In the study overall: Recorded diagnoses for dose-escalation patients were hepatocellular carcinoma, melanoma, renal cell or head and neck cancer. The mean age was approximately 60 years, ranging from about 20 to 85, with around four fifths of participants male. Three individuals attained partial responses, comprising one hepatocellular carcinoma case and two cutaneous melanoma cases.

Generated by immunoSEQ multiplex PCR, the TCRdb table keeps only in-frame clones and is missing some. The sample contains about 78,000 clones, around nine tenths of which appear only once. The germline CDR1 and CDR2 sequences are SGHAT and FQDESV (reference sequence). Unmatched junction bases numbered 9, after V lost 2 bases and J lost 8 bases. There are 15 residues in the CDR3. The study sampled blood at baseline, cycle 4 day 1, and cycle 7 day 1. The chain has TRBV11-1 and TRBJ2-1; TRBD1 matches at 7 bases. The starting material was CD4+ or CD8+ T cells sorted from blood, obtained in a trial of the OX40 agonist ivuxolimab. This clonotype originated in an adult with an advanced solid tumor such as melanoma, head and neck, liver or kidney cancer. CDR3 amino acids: CASSLSQGRGYEQFF. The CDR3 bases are TGTGCCAGCAGCTTATCCCAAGGCAGGGGGTATGAGCAGTTCTTC.